This T cell receptor delta chain was retrieved from a study of gammadelta T cells in human blood. TCRdb ran CATT on the RT-PCR reads. The table lists 1,500 or so delta-chain clones, roughly a sixth of them singletons. General study results and limits: Microbial exposure appeared to drive polyclonal γδ T cell expansion after birth.

A remark on this clone: The antigen remains undetermined.

The germline gives CDR1 TSWWSYY, CDR2 QGS. The CDR3 runs 19 residues. Between the trimmed V and J ends, which lost 2 bases and 0 bases, there was a span of 22 bases. The sequenced material came from non-Vgamma9Vdelta2 gamma-delta T cells from infant blood. This TCR was sampled from a human donor. J is TRDJ1 and V is TRDV1; D gene uncertain. The CDR3 DNA sequence: TGTGCTCTTGGGGAAGGCAGAGCCTTTCTGGTGACGTACACCGATAAACTCATCTTT. It specifies CALGEGRAFLVTYTDKLIF.